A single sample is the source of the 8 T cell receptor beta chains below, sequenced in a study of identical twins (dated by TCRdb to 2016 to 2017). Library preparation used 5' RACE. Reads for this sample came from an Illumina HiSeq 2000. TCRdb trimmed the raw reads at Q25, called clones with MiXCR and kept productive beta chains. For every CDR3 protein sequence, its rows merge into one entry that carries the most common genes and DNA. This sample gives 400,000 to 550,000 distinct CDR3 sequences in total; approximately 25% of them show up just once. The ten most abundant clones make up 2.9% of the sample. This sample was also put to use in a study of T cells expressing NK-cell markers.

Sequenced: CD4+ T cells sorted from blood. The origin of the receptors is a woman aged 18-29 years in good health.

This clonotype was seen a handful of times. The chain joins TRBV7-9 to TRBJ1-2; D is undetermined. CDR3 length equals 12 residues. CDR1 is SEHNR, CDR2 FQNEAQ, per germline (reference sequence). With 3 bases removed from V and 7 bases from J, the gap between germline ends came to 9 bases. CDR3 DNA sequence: TGTGCCAGCAGCTTGGAGCTCTCTGGCTACACCTTC. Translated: CASSLELSGYTF.

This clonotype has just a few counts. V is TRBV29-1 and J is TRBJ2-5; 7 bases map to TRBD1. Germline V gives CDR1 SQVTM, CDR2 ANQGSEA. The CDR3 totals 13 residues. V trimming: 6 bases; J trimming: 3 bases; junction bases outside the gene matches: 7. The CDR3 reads CSVVQGPKETQYF. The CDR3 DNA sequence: TGCAGCGTCGTACAGGGGCCTAAAGAGACCCAGTACTTC.

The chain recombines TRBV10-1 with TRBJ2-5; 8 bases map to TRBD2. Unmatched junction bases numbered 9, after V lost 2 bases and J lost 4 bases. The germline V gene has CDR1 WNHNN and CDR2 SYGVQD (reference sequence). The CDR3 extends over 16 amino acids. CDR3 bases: TGCGCCAGCAGTGAGAGGGCAGCGGGGGTCCCAGAGACCCAGTACTTC. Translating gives CASSERAAGVPETQYF.

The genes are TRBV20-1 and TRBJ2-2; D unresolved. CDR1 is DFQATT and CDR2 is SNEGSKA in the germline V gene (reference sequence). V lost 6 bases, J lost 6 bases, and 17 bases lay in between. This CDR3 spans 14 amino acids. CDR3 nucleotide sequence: TGCAGTGCCACTCAAGATACCGGCGCCGGGGAGCTGTTTTTT. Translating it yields CSATQDTGAGELFF.

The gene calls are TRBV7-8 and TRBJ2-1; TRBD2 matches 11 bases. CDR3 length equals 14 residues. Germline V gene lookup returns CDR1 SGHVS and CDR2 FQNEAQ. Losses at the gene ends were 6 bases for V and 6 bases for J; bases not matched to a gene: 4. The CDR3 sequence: CASSRLAGINEQFF. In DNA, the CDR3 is TGTGCCAGCAGTAGACTAGCGGGAATCAATGAGCAGTTCTTC.

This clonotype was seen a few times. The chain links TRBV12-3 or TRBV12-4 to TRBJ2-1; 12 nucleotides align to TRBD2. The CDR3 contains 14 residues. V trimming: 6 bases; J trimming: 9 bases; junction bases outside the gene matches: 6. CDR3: CASRELAGGGEQFF. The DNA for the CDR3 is TGTGCCAGCAGGGAACTAGCGGGAGGAGGTGAGCAGTTCTTC.

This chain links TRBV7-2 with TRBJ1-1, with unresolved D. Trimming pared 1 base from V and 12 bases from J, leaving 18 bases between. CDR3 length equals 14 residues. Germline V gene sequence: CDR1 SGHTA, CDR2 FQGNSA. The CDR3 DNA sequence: TGTGCCAGCAGCTTAGGGCCTAGCTTCTCGGGAACTTTCTTT. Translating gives CASSLGPSFSGTFF. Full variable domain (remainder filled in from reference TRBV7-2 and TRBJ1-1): GAGVSQSPSNKVTEKGKDVELRCDPISGHTALYWYRQSLGQGLEFLIYFQGNSAPDKSGLPSDRFSAERTGGSVSTLTIQRTQQEDSAVYLCASSLGPSFSGTFFGQGTRLTVV.

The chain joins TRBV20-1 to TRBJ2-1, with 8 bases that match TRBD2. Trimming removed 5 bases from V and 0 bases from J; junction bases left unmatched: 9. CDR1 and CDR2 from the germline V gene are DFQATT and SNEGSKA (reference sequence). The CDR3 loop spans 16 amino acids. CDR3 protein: CSAPHLAGRSYNEQFF. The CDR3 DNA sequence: TGCAGTGCTCCCCACTTAGCGGGGCGCTCCTACAATGAGCAGTTCTTC.